This TCR beta chain is drawn from a study of identical twins. TCRdb ran MiXCR on the 5' RACE reads and lists one entry per CDR3 protein. The data hold 550,000 to 800,000 distinct CDR3 sequences, with just over 7% observed a single time. Per germline, CDR1 SGDLS and CDR2 YYNGEE. V was clipped by 1 base and J by 7 bases, with 18 bases between them. This CDR3 has 16 amino acids. This clonotype was detected ten times or more. Antigen unknown. Study conclusions and caveats: Twins shared beta out-of-frame sequences in excess, but this excess was weaker. Analyses of zero insertions could be partly confounded by invariant MAIT and iNKT cells. Some out-of-frame alpha sequences were shared by twins, and these showed excess low generation probability. The more abundant beta clonotypes in cord blood had fewer insertions, and memory repertoires did not show this.

These records were also assigned to another study, of yellow fever vaccine responses in identical twins.

Material for sequencing was PBMCs. The chain couples TRBV9 to TRBJ2-1; D may be TRBD1 (6 bases). This TCR was sampled from a woman in her late teens or twenties in good health. DNA for the CDR3: TGTGCCAGCAGCGTAACCCTTGAGGGGGAATGGAATGAGCAGTTCTTC. It translates to CASSVTLEGEWNEQFF.